This T cell receptor (beta chain) was recovered during a study of blood T cell repertoires in COVID-19. Looked up from germline, CDR1 is SGHNT and CDR2 is YYREEE (reference sequence). CDR3 size: 16 residues. Deletions cut 2 bases from V and 4 bases from J, with 19 bases between. Only in-frame clones appear in the TCRdb table, and some are missing; sequencing was by immunoSEQ multiplex PCR. The sample includes roughly 290,000 clones, about nine tenths of them seen just once. This clonotype originated in a middle-aged woman who had recovered from COVID-19. The gene calls are TRBV5-4 and TRBJ2-7; tentative D call: TRBD2 (5 bases). The material sequenced was PBMCs or T cells enriched from blood (not recorded which). Written as DNA, the CDR3 is TGTGCCAGCAGCTTAGGTTCGGGGTTTAATCTGTACGAGCAGTACTTC. Encoded protein: CASSLGSGFNLYEQYF.